These T cell receptor beta chains were read from a single sample in a study of breast tumors, draining lymph nodes, adjacent tissues. One entry per CDR3 protein results from TCRdb running MiXCR on the multiplex PCR reads. The table has 200,000 to 300,000 distinct CDR3 sequences, around 31% seen once. The sequenced material came from axillary lymph node tissue. The receptor set was obtained from a female donor with breast cancer. Some clones in this sample may be carry-over from other donors' samples. Each CDR3 is given with its conserved first and last residue. A D gene is named only where the DNA matches it firmly. Rows give clone size only sometimes, using once, few, many, or a class for an expanded clone.

D gene: -; J gene: TRBJ2-5; V gene: TRBV5-4; clone size: many; CDR3 protein: CASSPKTRSGEETQYF; CDR3 DNA: TGTGCCAGCAGCCCCAAGACACGGTCAGGGGAAGAGACCCAGTACTTC
D gene: TRBD1; J gene: TRBJ2-2; V gene: TRBV5-6; clone size: many; CDR3 protein: CASSLEGQMNTGELFF; CDR3 DNA: TGTGCCAGCAGCTTGGAGGGACAGATGAACACCGGGGAGCTGTTTTTT
D gene: -; J gene: TRBJ1-6; V gene: TRBV5-6; clone size: many; CDR3 protein: CASTARTRWNSPLHF; CDR3 DNA: TGTGCCAGCACCGCGAGAACCCGATGGAATTCACCCCTCCACTTT
D gene: TRBD1; J gene: TRBJ1-1; V gene: TRBV2; clone size: few; CDR3 protein: CASSGQGTVGTEAFF; CDR3 DNA: TGTGCCAGCAGTGGACAGGGGACGGTAGGGACTGAAGCTTTCTTT
D gene: TRBD1; J gene: TRBJ1-1; V gene: TRBV2; clone size: -; CDR3 protein: CASSVGQGLAEAFF; CDR3 DNA: TGTGCCAGCAGCGTGGGACAGGGTTTGGCTGAAGCTTTCTTT
D gene: -; J gene: TRBJ2-7; V gene: TRBV29-1; clone size: many; CDR3 protein: CSVETGLSGEQYF; CDR3 DNA: TGCAGCGTTGAGACAGGATTGTCAGGGGAGCAGTACTTC
D gene: TRBD2; J gene: TRBJ2-4; V gene: TRBV20-1; clone size: few; CDR3 protein: CSARGGLAGVEDIQYF; CDR3 DNA: TGCAGTGCTAGGGGGGGACTAGCGGGAGTAGAAGACATTCAGTACTTC
D gene: TRBD1; J gene: TRBJ2-7; V gene: TRBV28; clone size: few; CDR3 protein: CASSSPGQGAQYEQYF; CDR3 DNA: TGTGCCAGCAGCTCTCCGGGACAGGGGGCTCAATACGAGCAGTACTTC
D gene: TRBD1; J gene: TRBJ1-2; V gene: TRBV12-3/TRBV12-4; clone size: medium-sized; CDR3 protein: CASSLGRGLSGYTF; CDR3 DNA: TGTGCCAGCAGTTTGGGTAGGGGGCTGAGTGGCTACACCTTC
D gene: TRBD2; J gene: TRBJ2-2; V gene: TRBV2; clone size: many; CDR3 protein: CASRRLAGYNTGELFF; CDR3 DNA: TGTGCCAGCAGGAGACTAGCGGGATATAACACCGGGGAGCTGTTTTTT
D gene: TRBD1; J gene: TRBJ1-2; V gene: TRBV7-2; clone size: many; CDR3 protein: CASSLGQGGPEEYTF; CDR3 DNA: TGTGCCAGCAGCTTAGGACAGGGGGGACCGGAGGAGTACACCTTC
D gene: TRBD2; J gene: TRBJ2-7; V gene: TRBV7-2; clone size: few; CDR3 protein: CASSMQSGTSGGGIYEQYF; CDR3 DNA: TGTGCCAGCAGCATGCAATCCGGGACTAGCGGAGGGGGGATCTACGAGCAGTACTTC